This T cell receptor beta chain was obtained from a study of shared clonotypes between healthy human individuals. As defined, naive CD8 cells were CD45RO-negative and positively selected for CCR7, with terminally differentiated effector memory CD45RA+ cells excluded. The germline V gene has CDR1 SEHNR and CDR2 FQNEAQ (reference sequence). Trimming shortened V by 5 bases and J by 0 bases, and 22 bases separated the two germline ends. This CDR3 contains 18 residues. When replicate PCRs were run on sorted subsets, they used about 220 ng DNA, approximately 33,000 T cell genomes. The assay was immunoSEQ multiplex PCR, and TCRdb's table has in-frame clones only and misses some. The table has about 680,000 clones, 92% seen once.

The receptor was derived from a man aged 25 to 40 in good health. The source material was naive CD8+ T cells sorted from blood. The chain employs TRBV7-9 and TRBJ1-1; D is possibly TRBD1 (6 bases). The CDR3 here is CASSQKDLRQAVNTEAFF. CDR3 bases: TGTGCCAGCAGCCAAAAAGACCTAAGACAGGCGGTGAACACTGAAGCTTTCTTT.